Presented here are 27 T cell receptor beta chains from one specimen sequenced in a study of T-cell reconstitution after alpha-beta-depleted transplantation in children (dated by TCRdb to the mid-2010s). The treatment or condition label, as the study defines it: allogeneic hematopoietic cell transplantation with graft depleted of TCRalphabeta T cells and CD19 B cells. The library came from PCR. These reads were obtained on an Illumina HiSeq 2500. Molecular barcoding was employed in the preparation of TCR libraries, with unique molecular identifiers being used to normalize TCRbeta repertoire quantification. TCRdb reprocessed the public reads (quality trimming at Q25 with fastp, clone calling with MiXCR) and kept in-frame beta chains. Rows are combined by CDR3 protein, so each entry shows the most common genes and DNA. The sample table records fewer than 550,000 distinct CDR3 sequences; 11% of these occur just once. The top ten constitute approximately 15% of the sample.

The source was PBMCs, mostly from graft donor cells, collected 180 days after TCRalphabeta/CD19-depleted stem cell transplant. The receptor set was obtained from a female patient between 2 and 10 years old who had a stem cell transplant for aplastic anemia, so the T cells may come from the graft donor.

The chain combines TRBV4-3 with TRBJ2-1; 9 bases fit TRBD2. The V gene end was trimmed by 3 bases and the J gene end by 2 bases; junction bases not matched to a gene: 8. CDR3 size: 17 residues. CDR1 and CDR2 (germline): LGHNA, YSLEER. The DNA for the CDR3 is TGCGCCAGCAGCCATGGGAGACTAGCGGCTACCTACAATGAGCAGTTCTTC. Protein sequence: CASSHGRLAATYNEQFF.

The chain recombines TRBV12-3 or TRBV12-4 with TRBJ1-5; 8 nucleotides align to TRBD1. J was trimmed by 0 bases and V by 6 bases; bases with no gene match: 10. This CDR3 has 17 residues. This CDR3 reads CASSRRQGIYSNQPQHF. The CDR3 region has the DNA TGTGCCAGCAGCCGACGACAGGGGATCTATAGCAATCAGCCCCAGCATTTT.

The rearrangement uses TRBV5-4 and TRBJ2-2; a possible D gene is TRBD2 (5 bases). Germline CDR1 is SGHNT and CDR2 is YYREEE (reference sequence). The CDR3 spans 14 residues. V was shortened by 4 bases and J by 5 bases, with 12 bases between the two germline ends. The CDR3 nucleotides are TGTGCCAGCAGCACACTAGGTCGTACCGGGGAGCTGTTTTTT. Its protein is CASSTLGRTGELFF.

This clonotype was seen more than once but under ten times. This chain links TRBV2 with TRBJ2-1; D remains ambiguous. The CDR3 is 14 amino acids. Germline CDR1 SNHLY, CDR2 FYNNEI. Trimming took 7 bases from V and 6 from J, leaving 16 bases between them. In DNA form, the CDR3 reads TGTGCCAGCACCCCGGCCCCTTTTAGCAATGAGCAGTTCTTC. Protein sequence: CASTPAPFSNEQFF.

The V call is TRBV5-4, the J call TRBJ2-3, with 9 bases that match TRBD2. Per germline, CDR1 SGHNT and CDR2 YYREEE (reference sequence). The ends lost 0 bases at V and 6 bases at J; junction bases unmatched: 11. This CDR3 region has 17 residues. DNA of the CDR3: TGTGCCAGCAGCTTGGCCATTGCTAGCGGGATCCTGGATACGCAGTATTTT. It encodes CASSLAIASGILDTQYF.

This clonotype was counted at least ten times. The chain recombines TRBV5-6 with TRBJ2-1; 7 bases are shared with TRBD1. Looked up from germline, CDR1 is SGHDT and CDR2 is YYEEEE. V was pared by 2 bases and J by 4 bases, with 3 bases of the junction left unmatched. There are 14 residues in the CDR3. The CDR3, as DNA: TGTGCCAGCAGCTTCAGGGGGTTTTACAATGAGCAGTTCTTC. The encoded protein is CASSFRGFYNEQFF.

The CDR3 loop reads CASSVRTNTDTQYF. The CDR3 DNA is TGTGCCAGCAGCGTAAGAACTAACACAGATACGCAGTATTTT. The chain links TRBV9 to TRBJ2-3; D unresolved. V shed 1 base and J shed 2 bases, with 8 bases lying between them. Germline V lookup: CDR1 SGDLS, CDR2 YYNGEE. The CDR3 extends over 14 amino acids. Looking up the rest from reference TRBV9 and TRBJ2-3 gives the full variable domain: DSGVTQTPKHLITATGQRVTLRCSPRSGDLSVYWYQQSLDQGLQFLIQYYNGEERAKGNILERFSAQQFPDLHSELNLSSLELGDSALYFCASSVRTNTDTQYFGPGTRLTVL.

The table lists this clonotype with a few counts. The V and J genes are TRBV4-3 and TRBJ2-2; D is uncertain. The CDR3 has 14 amino acids. Germline V gives CDR1 LGHNA, CDR2 YSLEER. V was shortened by 6 bases and J by 5 bases, with 13 bases between the two germline ends. The CDR3 protein is CASSQTRVTGELFF. The CDR3 coding sequence is TGCGCCAGCAGTCAGACCCGGGTGACCGGGGAGCTGTTTTTT.

This clonotype was counted ten times or more. The chain is built from TRBV29-1 and TRBJ2-1; 7 bases line up with TRBD2. V shed 5 bases, J shed 4 bases, and the junction held 8 bases outside the gene matches. The CDR3 extends over 14 amino acids. Germline loops: CDR1 SQVTM, CDR2 ANQGSEA. CDR3 amino acids: CSVFRAGTYNEQFF. CDR3 DNA sequence: TGCAGCGTTTTTCGAGCGGGAACATACAATGAGCAGTTCTTC.

The chain employs TRBV4-2 and TRBJ2-2; D is undetermined. This CDR3 region has 17 residues. V was clipped by 3 bases and J by 0 bases, with 14 bases between them. Germline V gene lookup returns CDR1 LGHNA and CDR2 YNFKEQ. The CDR3 protein is CASSHHRRITNTGELFF. The CDR3 DNA sequence: TGTGCCAGCAGCCACCATAGGCGGATTACGAACACCGGGGAGCTGTTTTTT.

This clonotype was seen a few times. This chain connects TRBV18 to TRBJ2-7; 8 bases match TRBD1. CDR1 and CDR2 from the germline V gene are KGHSH and LQKENI. The CDR3 has 14 amino acids. Unmatched junction bases numbered 5, after V lost 5 bases and J lost 2 bases. The CDR3 region is CASSSTGVPYEQYV. As DNA, the CDR3 is TGTGCCAGCTCATCGACAGGGGTTCCCTACGAGCAGTACGTC.

Many counts were recorded for this clonotype. The chain combines TRBV29-1 with TRBJ2-3, with 11 bases that match TRBD2. Unmatched junction bases numbered 4, after V lost 5 bases and J lost 3 bases. The CDR3 spans 14 residues. Germline V CDR1 and CDR2: SQVTM, ANQGSEA. This CDR3 reads CSVRLAGITDTQYF. The CDR3 DNA is TGCAGCGTTAGACTAGCGGGAATTACAGATACGCAGTATTTT.

The chain couples TRBV3-1 to TRBJ2-2; the D gene could be TRBD1 or TRBD2 (5 bases each). The CDR3 is 17 amino acids. The germline gives CDR1 LGHDT, CDR2 YNNKEL (reference sequence). V lost 3 bases and J lost 0, with 14 bases in between. CDR3 amino acids: CASSQSGRTSNTGELFF. For the CDR3, the DNA is TGTGCCAGCAGCCAGTCGGGACGGACTTCGAACACCGGGGAGCTGTTTTTT.

This clonotype has just a few counts. The V call is TRBV12-3 or TRBV12-4, the J call TRBJ1-4, with D hard to call. There are 15 residues in the CDR3. V was pared by 6 bases and J by 1 base, with 12 bases between. As DNA, the CDR3 is TGTGCCAGCAGCCCCAATCGGCGAACTAATGAAAAACTGTTTTTT. Its protein product is CASSPNRRTNEKLFF.

This clonotype was observed a few times. The chain is built from TRBV15 and TRBJ2-2, with D unclear. The germline V gene has CDR1 LNHNV and CDR2 YYDKDF (reference sequence). The CDR3 is 16 amino acids. The ends were cut back, 0 bases at V and 4 bases at J, with 12 bases in the middle. CDR3 loop: CATSRDLPVSTGELFF. The CDR3 DNA reads TGTGCCACCAGCAGAGATCTGCCCGTTTCCACCGGGGAGCTGTTTTTT.

The J gene is TRBJ2-5, the V gene TRBV29-1, with TRBD2 matching over 11 bases. Germline V gene sequence: CDR1 SQVTM, CDR2 ANQGSEA. There are 19 residues in the CDR3. Losses at the gene ends were 7 bases for V and 2 bases for J; bases not matched to a gene: 21. CDR3 residues: CSAPGGFSGRAERQETQYF. CDR3 coding DNA: TGCAGCGCCCCAGGCGGCTTTAGCGGGAGGGCCGAGAGGCAAGAGACCCAGTACTTC.

The chain employs TRBV5-1 and TRBJ2-7; tentatively, D is TRBD2 (6 bases). Germline CDR1 and CDR2: SGHRS and YFSETQ. The CDR3 contains 14 residues. Trimming shortened V by 0 bases and J by 6 bases, and 13 bases separated the two germline ends. This chain's CDR3 is CASSLDPSVGEQYF. CDR3 sequence (DNA): TGCGCCAGCAGCTTGGACCCTAGCGTGGGCGAGCAGTACTTC.

The gene calls are TRBV25-1 and TRBJ1-6; TRBD1 might be the D (6 bases). V was shortened by 3 bases and J by 6 bases, with 12 bases between the two germline ends. There are 15 residues in the CDR3. The germline CDR1 and CDR2 sequences are MGHDK and SYGVNS. The CDR3 protein is CASSDFWGANSPLHF. The DNA for the CDR3 is TGTGCCAGCAGTGACTTCTGGGGGGCTAATTCACCCCTCCACTTT.

The table lists this clonotype with a few counts. The J gene is TRBJ2-3, the V gene TRBV5-5; TRBD2 is a possible D gene (6 bases). Trimming left V 3 bases short and J 5 bases short, with 10 bases between. CDR3 length: 13 residues. CDR1 and CDR2 from the germline V gene are SGHKS and YYEKEE (reference sequence). CDR3 loop: CASSSGGKDTQYF. The CDR3 region has the DNA TGTGCCAGCAGCTCCGGGGGTAAAGATACGCAGTATTTT.

This clonotype was seen at least ten times. This rearrangement joins TRBV15 to TRBJ1-5, with D uncertain. Trimming removed 0 bases at V and 0 bases at J, with 6 bases between. Germline loops: CDR1 LNHNV, CDR2 YYDKDF (reference sequence). The CDR3 is 15 residues long. This CDR3 reads CATSRDAYSNQPQHF. Written as DNA, the CDR3 is TGTGCCACCAGCAGAGACGCCTATAGCAATCAGCCCCAGCATTTT.

Ten or more counts support this clonotype. The junction departs from the called germline gene at one end, perhaps through a read error. The chain uses TRBV29-1 and TRBJ2-5; D might be TRBD2 (6 bases). Per the germline V gene, CDR1 is SQVTM and CDR2 is ANQGSEA. The CDR3 spans 14 residues. The CDR3 loop reads CSAHKRAEQGTQYF. CDR3 coding DNA: TGCAGCGCTCACAAGCGGGCAGAACAAGGGACCCAGTACTTC. Filled out from reference TRBV29-1 and TRBJ2-5, the complete variable domain reads SAVISQKPSRDICQRGTSLTIQCQVDSQVTMMFWYRQQPGQSLTLIATANQGSEATYESGFVIDKFPISRPNLTFSTLTVSNMSPEDSSIYLCSAHKRAEQGTQYFGPGTRLLVL.

The chain is built from TRBV27 and TRBJ2-4, with TRBD1 matching over 7 bases. The germline V gene has CDR1 MNHEY and CDR2 SMNVEV (reference sequence). The CDR3 sequence is 15 residues long. Losses at the gene ends were 5 bases for V and 2 bases for J; bases not matched to a gene: 6. The CDR3 DNA is TGTGCCAGCAGTCCGCGACAGGGAACCAAAAACATTCAGTACTTC. This gives the protein CASSPRQGTKNIQYF.

The CDR3, as DNA: TGTGCCAGCAGTTACTCGTTGAGCTCCTATAATTCACCCCTCCACTTT. Amino acid sequence: CASSYSLSSYNSPLHF. The chain joins TRBV6-5 to TRBJ1-6; D unresolved. This CDR3 is 16 amino acids long. Germline lookup yields CDR1 MNHEY and CDR2 SVGAGI. The germline V and J ends were trimmed by 0 bases and 0 bases, with 6 bases remaining between them.

The rearrangement joins TRBV29-1 to TRBJ2-7; the match to TRBD1 covers 9 bases. Germline CDR1 is SQVTM and CDR2 is ANQGSEA. The junction had 10 bases not matched to a gene; V was cut back by 6 bases and J by 1 base. CDR3 length: 15 amino acids. This chain's CDR3 is CSVGGRDRASYEQYF. The CDR3 DNA reads TGCAGCGTGGGGGGACGGGACAGGGCGTCCTACGAGCAGTACTTC.

This clonotype was recorded at least ten times. The chain has TRBV20-1 and TRBJ2-1; 8 bases fit TRBD2. There are 14 residues in the CDR3. Germline-derived CDR1 and CDR2 are DFQATT and SNEGSKA (reference sequence). Trimming cost V 3 bases and J 2 bases; bases outside gene matches: 3. CDR3 nucleotides: TGCAGTGCTAGGGACGGGAGGGCCTACAATGAGCAGTTCTTC. Protein sequence: CSARDGRAYNEQFF.

This clonotype was counted a few times. The rearrangement uses TRBV12-3 or TRBV12-4 and TRBJ1-2, with D possibly TRBD1 on 5 matching bases. This CDR3 spans 13 amino acids. V was cut by 7 bases and J by 2 bases, with 11 bases left in between. The CDR3 DNA sequence: TGTGCCAGCAATCTGCAGGGAAACTATGGCTACACCTTC. Protein: CASNLQGNYGYTF.

This clonotype was counted a few times. The chain recombines TRBV6-5 with TRBJ2-5; 10 bases fit TRBD1. Germline V CDR1 and CDR2: MNHEY, SVGAGI. V lost 4 bases, J lost 5 bases, and 7 bases stayed unmatched. The CDR3 has 15 amino acids. CDR3 amino acids: CASSSGTGARETQYF. As DNA, the CDR3 is TGTGCCAGCAGTTCCGGGACAGGGGCGCGGGAGACCCAGTACTTC.